This T cell receptor beta chain appears in the sequencing data of a study of blood T cell repertoires in COVID-19. Study in general: Whether acute or convalescent, the COVID-19 samples came from the United States, Italy and Spain. Sample material is recorded as cDNA or gDNA derived from T cells, B-cell-depleted T cells, or PBMCs.

Some clones are missing from TCRdb's copy, which holds only in-frame ones; the method was immunoSEQ multiplex PCR. The sample includes fewer than 200,000 clones, roughly 70% of them seen just once. J gave up 4 bases and V 2 bases, and 10 bases lay outside the gene matches. The CDR3 consists of 17 residues. The germline V gene encodes CDR1 MGHRA and CDR2 YSYEKL. This clone was picked up a small number of times. The rearrangement uses TRBV4-1 and TRBJ1-5; 8 nucleotides match TRBD1. The clonotype originates from a woman aged 80 or over with acute or convalescent COVID-19. Sequencing was carried out using peripheral blood. CDR3 amino acids: CASSQLVRGRGNQPQHF. CDR3 DNA sequence: TGCGCCAGCAGCCAACTAGTCAGGGGGCGAGGAAATCAGCCCCAGCATTTT.